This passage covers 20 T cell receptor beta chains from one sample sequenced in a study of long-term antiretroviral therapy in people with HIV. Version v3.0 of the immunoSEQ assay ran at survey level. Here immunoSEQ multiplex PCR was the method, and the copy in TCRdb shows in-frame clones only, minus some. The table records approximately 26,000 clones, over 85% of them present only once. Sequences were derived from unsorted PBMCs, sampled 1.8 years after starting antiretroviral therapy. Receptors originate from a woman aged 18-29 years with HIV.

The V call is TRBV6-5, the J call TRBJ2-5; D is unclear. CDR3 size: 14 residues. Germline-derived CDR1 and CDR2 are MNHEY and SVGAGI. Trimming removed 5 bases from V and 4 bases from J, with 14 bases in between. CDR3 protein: CASSHRGPGETQYF. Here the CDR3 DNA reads TGTGCCAGCAGTCACCGTGGACCGGGAGAGACCCAGTACTTC.

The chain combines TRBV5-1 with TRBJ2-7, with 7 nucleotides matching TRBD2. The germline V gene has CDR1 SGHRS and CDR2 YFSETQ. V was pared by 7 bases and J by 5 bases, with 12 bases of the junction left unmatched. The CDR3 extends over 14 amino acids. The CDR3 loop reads CASSHGRTQDEQYF. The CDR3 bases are TGCGCCAGCTCCCACGGGAGGACCCAGGACGAGCAGTACTTC.

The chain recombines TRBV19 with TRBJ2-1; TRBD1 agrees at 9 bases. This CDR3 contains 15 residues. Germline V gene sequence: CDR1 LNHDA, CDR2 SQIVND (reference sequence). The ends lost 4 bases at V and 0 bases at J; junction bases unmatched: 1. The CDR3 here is CASSKGQGSYNEQFF. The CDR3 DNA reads TGTGCCAGTAGTAAGGGACAGGGCTCCTACAATGAGCAGTTCTTC.

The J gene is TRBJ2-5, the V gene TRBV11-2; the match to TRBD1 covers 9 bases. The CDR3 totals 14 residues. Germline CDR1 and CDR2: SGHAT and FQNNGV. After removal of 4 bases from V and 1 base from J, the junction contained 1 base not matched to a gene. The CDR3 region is CASSSQGAQETQYF. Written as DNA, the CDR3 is TGTGCCAGCAGCTCACAGGGGGCCCAAGAGACCCAGTACTTC. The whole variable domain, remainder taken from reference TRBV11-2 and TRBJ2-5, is EAGVAQSPRYKIIEKRQSVAFWCNPISGHATLYWYQQILGQGPKLLIQFQNNGVVDDSQLPKDRFSAERLKGVDSTLKIQPAKLEDSAVYLCASSSQGAQETQYFGPGTRLLVL.

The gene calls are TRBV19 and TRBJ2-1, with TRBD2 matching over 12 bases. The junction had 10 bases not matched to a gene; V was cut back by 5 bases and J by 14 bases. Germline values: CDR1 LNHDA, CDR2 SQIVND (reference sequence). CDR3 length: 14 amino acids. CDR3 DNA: TGTGCCAGTAGTTCCCTAGCGGGAGGGCCGGTCAAGTTCTTC. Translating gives CASSSLAGGPVKFF.

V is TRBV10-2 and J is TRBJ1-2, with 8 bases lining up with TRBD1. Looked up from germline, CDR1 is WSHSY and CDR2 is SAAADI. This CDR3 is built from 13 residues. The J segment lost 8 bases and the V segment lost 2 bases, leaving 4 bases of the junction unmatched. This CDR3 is CASSEQTGGGYTF. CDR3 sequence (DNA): TGCGCCAGCAGTGAGCAAACAGGGGGAGGCTACACCTTC.

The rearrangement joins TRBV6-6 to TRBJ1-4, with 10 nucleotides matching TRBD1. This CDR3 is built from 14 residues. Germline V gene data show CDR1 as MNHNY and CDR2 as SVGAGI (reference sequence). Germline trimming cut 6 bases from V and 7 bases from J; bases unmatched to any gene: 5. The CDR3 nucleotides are TGTGCCAGCAGCGACAGGGGGCGCGGTGAAAAACTGTTTTTT. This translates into CASSDRGRGEKLFF.

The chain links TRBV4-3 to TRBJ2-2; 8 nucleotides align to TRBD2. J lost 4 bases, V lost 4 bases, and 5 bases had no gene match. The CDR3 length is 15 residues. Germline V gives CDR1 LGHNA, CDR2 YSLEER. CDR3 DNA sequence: TGCGCCAGCAGCCCGACTAGCGATACCACCGGGGAGCTGTTTTTT. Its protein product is CASSPTSDTTGELFF.

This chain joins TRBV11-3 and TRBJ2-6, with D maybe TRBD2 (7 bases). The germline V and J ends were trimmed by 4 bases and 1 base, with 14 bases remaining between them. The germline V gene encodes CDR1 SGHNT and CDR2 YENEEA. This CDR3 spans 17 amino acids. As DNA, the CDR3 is TGTGCCAGCAGCTCGGGGGGCGGTGGTTCTGGGGCCAACGTCCTGACTTTC. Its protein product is CASSSGGGGSGANVLTF.

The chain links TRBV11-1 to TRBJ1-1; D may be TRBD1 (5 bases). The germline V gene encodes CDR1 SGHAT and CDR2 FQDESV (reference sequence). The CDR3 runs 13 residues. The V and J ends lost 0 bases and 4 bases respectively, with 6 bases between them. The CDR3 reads CASSLAGATEAFF. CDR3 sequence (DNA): TGTGCCAGCAGCTTAGCAGGGGCCACTGAAGCTTTCTTT.

The CDR3 reads CASSSSGGGSTDTQYF. The CDR3 coding sequence is TGTGCCAGCAGCTCTAGCGGTGGGGGTAGCACAGATACGCAGTATTTT. The gene calls are TRBV11-3 and TRBJ2-3; 7 positions match TRBD2. Per the germline V gene, CDR1 is SGHNT and CDR2 is YENEEA. This CDR3 region has 16 residues. V lost 4 bases and J lost 0; bases outside the gene matches: 7.

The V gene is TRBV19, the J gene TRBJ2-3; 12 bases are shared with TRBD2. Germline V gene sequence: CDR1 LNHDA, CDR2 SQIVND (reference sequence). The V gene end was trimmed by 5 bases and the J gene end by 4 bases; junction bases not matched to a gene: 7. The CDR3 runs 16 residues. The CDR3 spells CASSARLAGVADTQYF. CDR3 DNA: TGTGCCAGTAGTGCTAGACTAGCGGGAGTGGCAGATACGCAGTATTTT.

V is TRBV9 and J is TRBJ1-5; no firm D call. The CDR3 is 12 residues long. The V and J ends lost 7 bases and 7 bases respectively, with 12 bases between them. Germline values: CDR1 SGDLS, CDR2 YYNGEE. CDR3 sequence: CASGEGGQPQHF. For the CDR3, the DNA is TGTGCCAGCGGAGAGGGCGGACAGCCCCAGCATTTT.

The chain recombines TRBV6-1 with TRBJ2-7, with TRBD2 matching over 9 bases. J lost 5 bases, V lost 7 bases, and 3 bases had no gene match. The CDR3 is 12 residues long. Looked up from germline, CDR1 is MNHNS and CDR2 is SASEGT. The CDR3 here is CASTGLANEQYF. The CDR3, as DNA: TGTGCCAGCACGGGACTAGCAAACGAGCAGTACTTC.

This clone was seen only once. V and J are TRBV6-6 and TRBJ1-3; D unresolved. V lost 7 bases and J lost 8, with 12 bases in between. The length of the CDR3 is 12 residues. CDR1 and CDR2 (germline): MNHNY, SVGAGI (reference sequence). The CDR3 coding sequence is TGTGCCAGCACCCCTTTCCGGGACACCATATATTTT. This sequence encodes CASTPFRDTIYF.

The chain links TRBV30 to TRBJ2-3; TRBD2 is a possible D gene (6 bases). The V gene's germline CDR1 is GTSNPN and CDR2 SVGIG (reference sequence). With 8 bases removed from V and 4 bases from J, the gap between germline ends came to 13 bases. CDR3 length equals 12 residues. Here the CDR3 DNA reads TGTGCCGCCCGGGAGCCCGCAGATACGCAGTATTTT. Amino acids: CAAREPADTQYF. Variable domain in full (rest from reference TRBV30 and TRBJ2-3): SQTIHQWPATLVQPVGSPLSLECTVEGTSNPNLYWYRQAAGRGLQLLFYSVGIGQISSEVPQNLSASRPQDRQFILSSKKLLLSDSGFYLCAAREPADTQYFGPGTRLTVL.

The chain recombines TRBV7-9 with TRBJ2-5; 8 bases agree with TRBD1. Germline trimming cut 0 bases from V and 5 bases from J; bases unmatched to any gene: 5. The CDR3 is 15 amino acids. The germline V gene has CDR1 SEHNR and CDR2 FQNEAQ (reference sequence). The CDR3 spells CASSLADREEETQYF. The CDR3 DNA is TGTGCCAGCAGCTTAGCGGACAGGGAGGAGGAGACCCAGTACTTC.

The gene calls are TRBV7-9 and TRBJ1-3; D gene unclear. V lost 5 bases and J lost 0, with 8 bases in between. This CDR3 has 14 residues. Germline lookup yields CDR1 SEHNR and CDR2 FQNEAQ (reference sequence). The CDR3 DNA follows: TGTGCCAGCAGCCCGCCTGGCTCTGGAAACACCATATATTTT. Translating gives CASSPPGSGNTIYF.

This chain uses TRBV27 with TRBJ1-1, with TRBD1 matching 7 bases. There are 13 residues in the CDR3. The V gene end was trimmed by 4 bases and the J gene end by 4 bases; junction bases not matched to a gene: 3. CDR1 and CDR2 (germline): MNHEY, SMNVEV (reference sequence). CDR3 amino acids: CASSSSGGTEAFF. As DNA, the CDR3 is TGTGCCAGCAGTTCTTCAGGGGGCACTGAAGCTTTCTTT.

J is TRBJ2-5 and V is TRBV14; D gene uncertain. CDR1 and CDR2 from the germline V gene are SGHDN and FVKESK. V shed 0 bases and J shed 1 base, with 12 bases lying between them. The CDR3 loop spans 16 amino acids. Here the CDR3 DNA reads TGTGCCAGCAGCCAAGATAGGTCACGGTCCCAAGAGACCCAGTACTTC. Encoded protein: CASSQDRSRSQETQYF.